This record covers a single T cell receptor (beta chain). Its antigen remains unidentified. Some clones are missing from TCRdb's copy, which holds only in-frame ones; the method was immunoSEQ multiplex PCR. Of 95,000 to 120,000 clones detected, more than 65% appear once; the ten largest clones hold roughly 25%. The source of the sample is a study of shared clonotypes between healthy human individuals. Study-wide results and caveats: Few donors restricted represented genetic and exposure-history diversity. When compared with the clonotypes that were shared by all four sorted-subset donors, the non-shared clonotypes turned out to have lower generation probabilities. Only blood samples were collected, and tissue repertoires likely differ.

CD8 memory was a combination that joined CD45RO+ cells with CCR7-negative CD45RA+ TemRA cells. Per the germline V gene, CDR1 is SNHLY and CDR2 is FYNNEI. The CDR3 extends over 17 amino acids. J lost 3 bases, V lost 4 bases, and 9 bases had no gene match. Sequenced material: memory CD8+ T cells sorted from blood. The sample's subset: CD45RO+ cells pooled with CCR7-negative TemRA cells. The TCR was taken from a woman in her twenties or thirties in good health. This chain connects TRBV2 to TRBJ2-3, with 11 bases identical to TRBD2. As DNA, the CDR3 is TGTGCCAGCAGTGGTGGCGTAACTAGCGGGAGAACAGATACGCAGTATTTT. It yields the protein CASSGGVTSGRTDTQYF.